This T cell receptor (beta chain) was found in a study of blood T cell repertoires in COVID-19. This clone occurred a few times. Using immunoSEQ multiplex PCR, the repertoire was profiled, and TCRdb retains in-frame clones only, with some absent. The sample has 400,000 to 450,000 clones; roughly 90% are singletons. Trimming cost V 5 bases and J 4 bases, with 17 bases left between them. This CDR3 is built from 15 residues. Germline V CDR1 and CDR2: SGHDN, FVKESK. The sequencing input was peripheral blood. V gene TRBV14 combines with J gene TRBJ1-2; tentatively, D is TRBD1 (5 bases). This sequence originates from a man aged 18 to 29 with COVID-19, enrolled during active disease. The CDR3 DNA is TGTGCCAGCAGCTCCCGGTCCGGGGGTAGCTATGGCTACACCTTC. The encoded protein is CASSSRSGGSYGYTF.